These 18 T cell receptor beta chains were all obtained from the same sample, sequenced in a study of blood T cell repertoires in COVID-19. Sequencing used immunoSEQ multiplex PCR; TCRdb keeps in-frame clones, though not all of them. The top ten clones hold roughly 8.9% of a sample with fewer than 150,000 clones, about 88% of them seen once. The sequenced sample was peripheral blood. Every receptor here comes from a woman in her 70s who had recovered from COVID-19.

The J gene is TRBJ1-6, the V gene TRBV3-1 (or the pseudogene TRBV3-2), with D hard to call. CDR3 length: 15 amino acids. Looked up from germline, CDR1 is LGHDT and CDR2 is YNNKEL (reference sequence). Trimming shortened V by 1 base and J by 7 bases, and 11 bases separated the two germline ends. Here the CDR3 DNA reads TGTGCCAGCAGCCAAGGGAGAGGGTTCAATTCACCCCTCCACTTT. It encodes CASSQGRGFNSPLHF.

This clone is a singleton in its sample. CDR3 coding DNA: TGTGCCAGTGGACTAGCGGGAGGGACCGGGGAGCTGTTTTTT. Its protein is CASGLAGGTGELFF. This chain connects TRBV19 to TRBJ2-2, with 15 bases fitting TRBD2. In germline, CDR1 is LNHDA, CDR2 SQIVND (reference sequence). This CDR3 is built from 14 residues. The junction had 0 bases not matched to a gene; V was cut back by 8 bases and J by 5 bases.

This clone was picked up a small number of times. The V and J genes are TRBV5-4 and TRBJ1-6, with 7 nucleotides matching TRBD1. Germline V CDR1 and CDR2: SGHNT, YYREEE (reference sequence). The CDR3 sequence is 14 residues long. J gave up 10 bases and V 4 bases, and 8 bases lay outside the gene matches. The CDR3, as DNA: TGTGCCAGCAGCCCCACAGGGGTCGGGTCACCCCTCCACTTT. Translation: CASSPTGVGSPLHF.

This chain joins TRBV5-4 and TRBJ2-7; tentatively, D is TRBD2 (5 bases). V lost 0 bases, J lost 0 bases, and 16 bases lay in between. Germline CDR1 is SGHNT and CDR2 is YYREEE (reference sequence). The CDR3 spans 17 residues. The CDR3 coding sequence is TGTGCCAGCAGCTTGGGCACTACAGCTACTAGCTCCTACGAGCAGTACTTC. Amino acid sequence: CASSLGTTATSSYEQYF.

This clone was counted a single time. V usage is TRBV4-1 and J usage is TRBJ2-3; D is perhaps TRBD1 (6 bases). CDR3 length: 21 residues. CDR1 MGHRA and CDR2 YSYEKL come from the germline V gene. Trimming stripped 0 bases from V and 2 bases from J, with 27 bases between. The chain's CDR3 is CASSQDSRGRAAGEYTDTQYF. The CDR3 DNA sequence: TGCGCCAGCAGCCAAGATTCGCGCGGGCGGGCGGCAGGGGAATACACAGATACGCAGTATTTT.

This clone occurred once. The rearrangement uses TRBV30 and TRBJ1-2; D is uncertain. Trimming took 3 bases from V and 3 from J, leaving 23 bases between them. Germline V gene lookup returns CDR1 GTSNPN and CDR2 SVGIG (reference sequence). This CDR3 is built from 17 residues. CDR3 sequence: CAWSVDAGGPNYYGYTF. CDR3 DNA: TGTGCCTGGAGCGTGGACGCCGGAGGTCCCAACTACTATGGCTACACCTTC.

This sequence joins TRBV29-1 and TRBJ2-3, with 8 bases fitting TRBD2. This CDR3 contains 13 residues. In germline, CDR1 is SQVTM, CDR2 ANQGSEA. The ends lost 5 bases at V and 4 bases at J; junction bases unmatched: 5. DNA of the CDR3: TGCAGCGTTCGGAGCGGGGGCGCAGATACGCAGTATTTT. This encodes CSVRSGGADTQYF.

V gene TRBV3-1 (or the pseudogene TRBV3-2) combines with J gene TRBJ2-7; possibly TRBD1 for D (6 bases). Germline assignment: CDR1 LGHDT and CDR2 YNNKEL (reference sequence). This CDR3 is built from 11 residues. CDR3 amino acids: CGDWGQGEQYF. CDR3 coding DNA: TGTGGGGATTGGGGGCAGGGCGAGCAGTACTTC.

The CDR3 loop reads CASRAGGPQHF. The CDR3 DNA is TGTGCCAGCAGAGCGGGAGGGCCCCAGCATTTT. The chain employs TRBV12-3 or TRBV12-4 and TRBJ1-5; D is unclear. The CDR3 runs 11 residues. Trimming took off 6 bases at V and 9 bases at J, with 9 bases between the two ends.

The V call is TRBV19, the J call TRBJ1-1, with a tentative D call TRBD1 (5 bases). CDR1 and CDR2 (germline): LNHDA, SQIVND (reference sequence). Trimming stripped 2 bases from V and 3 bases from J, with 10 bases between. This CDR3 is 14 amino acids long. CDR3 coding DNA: TGTGCCAGTAGTATAAGGGGCCGGGACACTGAAGCTTTCTTT. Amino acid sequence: CASSIRGRDTEAFF.

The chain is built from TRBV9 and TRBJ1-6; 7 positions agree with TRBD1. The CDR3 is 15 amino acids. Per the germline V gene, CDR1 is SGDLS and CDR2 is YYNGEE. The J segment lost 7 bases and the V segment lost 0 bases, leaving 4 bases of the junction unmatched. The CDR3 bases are TGTGCCAGCAGCGTAGTTCCAGGGGGAAATTCACCCCTCCACTTT. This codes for CASSVVPGGNSPLHF.

DNA for the CDR3: TGTGCCAGCATCCGGGGTGGGTATTCACCCCTCCACTTT. It specifies CASIRGGYSPLHF. This chain connects TRBV2 to TRBJ1-6; no definite D call. Per germline, CDR1 SNHLY and CDR2 FYNNEI. Between the trimmed V and J ends, which lost 7 bases and 8 bases, there was a span of 12 bases. This CDR3 region has 13 residues.

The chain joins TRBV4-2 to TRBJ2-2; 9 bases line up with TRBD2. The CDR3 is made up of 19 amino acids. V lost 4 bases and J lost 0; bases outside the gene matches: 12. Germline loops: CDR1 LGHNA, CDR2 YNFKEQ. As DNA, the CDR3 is TGTGCCAGCAGCCCCACGCGGGGGGGCGCGTGGTCGAACACCGGGGAGCTGTTTTTT. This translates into CASSPTRGGAWSNTGELFF.

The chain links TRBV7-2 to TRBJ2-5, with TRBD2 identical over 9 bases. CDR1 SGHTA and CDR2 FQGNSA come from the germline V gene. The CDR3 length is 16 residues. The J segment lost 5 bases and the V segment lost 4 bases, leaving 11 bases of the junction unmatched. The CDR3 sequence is CASSSTSGGFGETQYF. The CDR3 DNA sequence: TGTGCCAGCAGCTCGACTAGCGGAGGGTTCGGGGAGACCCAGTACTTC.

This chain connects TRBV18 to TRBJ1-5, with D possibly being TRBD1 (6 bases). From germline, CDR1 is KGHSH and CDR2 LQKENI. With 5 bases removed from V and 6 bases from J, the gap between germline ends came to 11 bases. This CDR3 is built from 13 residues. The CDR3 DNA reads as TGTGCCAGCTCAGCAGGGGTCGGTCAGCCCCAGCATTTT. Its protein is CASSAGVGQPQHF.

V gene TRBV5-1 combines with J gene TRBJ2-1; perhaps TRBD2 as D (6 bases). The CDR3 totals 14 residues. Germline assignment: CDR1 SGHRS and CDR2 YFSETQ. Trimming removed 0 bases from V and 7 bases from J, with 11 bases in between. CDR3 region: CASSLVPGRNEQFF. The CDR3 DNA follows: TGCGCCAGCAGCTTGGTACCCGGGAGAAATGAGCAGTTCTTC. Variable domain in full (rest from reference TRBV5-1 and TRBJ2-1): KAGVTQTPRYLIKTRGQQVTLSCSPISGHRSVSWYQQTPGQGLQFLFEYFSETQRNKGNFPGRFSGRQFSNSRSEMNVSTLELGDSALYLCASSLVPGRNEQFFGPGTRLTVL.

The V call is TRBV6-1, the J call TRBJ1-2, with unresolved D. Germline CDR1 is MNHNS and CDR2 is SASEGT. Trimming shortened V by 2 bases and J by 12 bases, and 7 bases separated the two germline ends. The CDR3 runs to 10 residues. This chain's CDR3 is CASSETGNTF. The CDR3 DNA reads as TGTGCCAGCAGTGAAACCGGGAACACCTTC.

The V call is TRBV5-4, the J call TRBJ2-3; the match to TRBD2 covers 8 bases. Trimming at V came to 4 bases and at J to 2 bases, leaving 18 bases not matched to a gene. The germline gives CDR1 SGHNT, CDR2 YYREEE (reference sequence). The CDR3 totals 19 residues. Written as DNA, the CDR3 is TGTGCCAGCAGCGCGGCCTGGGGGCGCAGCGGGGGCACCACAGATACGCAGTATTTT. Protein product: CASSAAWGRSGGTTDTQYF. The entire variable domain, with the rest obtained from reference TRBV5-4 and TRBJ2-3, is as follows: ETGVTQSPTHLIKTRGQQVTLRCSSQSGHNTVSWYQQALGQGPQFIFQYYREEENGRGNFPPRFSGLQFPNYSSELNVNALELDDSALYLCASSAAWGRSGGTTDTQYFGPGTRLTVL.